This T cell receptor (beta chain) was observed in a study of T cells in tumors after PD-1 blockade (dated by TCRdb to the late 2010s). About the full investigation: Patients with prior checkpoint blockade, systemic immunosuppressant use, or recent radiotherapy or other anti-cancer therapy within 4 weeks were excluded. Patients were treated with either pembrolizumab 200 mg every 3 weeks or cemiplimab 350 mg every 2 weeks. While on anti-PD-1 treatment, some of the patients also continued taking daily vismodegib 150 mg. Peripheral blood samples averaged around 110,000 TCR templates (range roughly 24,000-280,000) and about 40,000 unique clonotypes. The study performed paired single-cell RNA and TCR sequencing on site-matched tumors from BCC or SCC patients before and after anti-PD-1 therapy. To compare blood and tumor clonotypes, bulk TCR sequencing was performed on nine to eleven peripheral blood samples from roughly five patients. RECIST version 1.1 was used to evaluate clinical response. Findings and caveats that apply to the study as a whole: Approximately 40% of the TCR clonotypes from tumors also showed up in blood, and some novel exhausted tumor clones were present in pre-treatment blood, which suggests peripheral recruitment. Where the novel T cell clones came from was not determined, and possible sources could include lymphoid organs or rare unexpanded clones inside the tumor or in the tumor periphery.

Interpreted using the paper, the time point label stands for: before anti-PD-1 therapy. Genomic DNA extracted from tumor biopsies or peripheral blood was used for bulk TCRbeta sequencing, with input ranging from roughly 600 ng to 6,004 ng. Every patient had histologically proven advanced or metastatic basal or squamous cell carcinoma and was a poor candidate for surgical resection. Of the roughly 10 patients making up the basal cell carcinoma cohort, several underwent bulk tumor TCR sequencing. Deep TCRbeta sequencing was performed with the immunoSEQ platform. The paper's data handling went like this. Only productive rearrangements were exported from the immunoSEQ Analyzer for further analysis. Bulk TCRbeta clonotypes were assigned T cell phenotypes by matching to single-cell RNA+TCR-seq clones sharing the same TCRbeta sequence. Tumor enrichment of a clone was calculated by dividing the clone's tumor frequency by the clone's PBMC frequency, both taken from bulk TCR sequencing. GLIPH was used to group TCRs into specificity groups, clusters of distinct TCRs likely recognizing common antigens via shared CDR3 motifs. TCRdb holds this immuneACCESS table with in-frame rearrangements only. Some clones are missing; in checked studies, unresolved V genes explain under half, and the rest has no known cause. V, J and clone size are taken as reported in that table, and D and trimming were inferred from the DNA itself. In this sample the table shows roughly 50,000 clones, around 85% of which occur a single time. The top ten clones comprise 4% to 4.5% of the sample.

Remarks on this clone: There is no known antigen for this receptor. No base quality values were provided; no much bigger clone lies one nucleotide off.

The source is a human donor with basal cell carcinoma. Sequenced here: PBMCs, sampled before anti-PD-1 treatment.

The DNA is TGTGCCAGCAGCCCGATGTGGCGGGGGGGCCTAAAGACCCAGTACTTC. Its translation reads: CASSPMWRGGLKTQYF. The receptor chain draws on TRBV7-9 and TRBJ2-5; a stretch of 9 junction bases matches TRBD2. V is cut back by 5 bases and J by 6 bases, with 13 bases in the junction unmatched. The CDR3 numbers 16 residues from cysteine through phenylalanine. The DNA shown is the 48-base CDR3, in frame from base 1. Looking up the germline V gene (reference sequence) yields CDR1 SEHNR and CDR2 FQNEAQ.